Following are 9 T cell receptor beta chains from one sample sequenced in a study of blood T cells in healthy people across ages. PCR was performed a second time for about 6 to 12 cycles using a sample-barcoded 5' primer and a J-beta primer mix. From the 5' RACE reads, TCRdb called clonotypes with MiXCR, one entry per CDR3 protein. The repertoire holds around 690,000 distinct CDR3 sequences, approximately 50% seen once, with around 37% in the top ten. Sequenced input: blood. These TCRs come from a man aged 55 to 70 in good health.

On this clonotype itself: A single base separates this from a much larger clone, so it may be a read error. V gene TRBV12-3 or TRBV12-4 combines with J gene TRBJ2-1; 11 bases are shared with TRBD2. The CDR3 contains 19 residues. CDR3 protein: CASSSTSGGVGGSYKEQFF. DNA of the CDR3: TGTGCCAGCAGCTCTACTAGCGGGGGAGTGGGCGGCTCCTACAAGGAGCAGTTCTTC.

This chain uses TRBV20-1 with TRBJ2-5; no definite D call. CDR1 DFQATT and CDR2 SNEGSKA come from the germline V gene (reference sequence). V was pared by 6 bases and J by 5 bases, with 19 bases between. This CDR3 has 14 amino acids. This CDR3 is CSARRTATRETQYF. The DNA of the CDR3 is TGCAGTGCCCGCCGGACGGCTACTCGGGAGACCCAGTACTTC.

The rearrangement links TRBV18 to TRBJ2-3; possible D gene TRBD2, 5 bases. CDR3 length: 13 amino acids. CDR1 is KGHSH and CDR2 is LQKENI in the germline V gene. V gave up 0 bases and J gave up 5 bases, with 6 bases separating them. The DNA of the CDR3 is TGTGCCAGCTCACCACCCGGGGTAGATACGCAGTATTTT. This codes for CASSPPGVDTQYF.

This clonotype was detected a few times. CDR3 sequence (DNA): TGTGCCAGCAGCCCCAAGACTAGCGAAGGCCTCTACGAGCAGTACTTC. It codes for CASSPKTSEGLYEQYF. This chain links TRBV5-5 with TRBJ2-7; 8 bases fit TRBD2. The CDR3 loop spans 16 amino acids. Germline values: CDR1 SGHKS, CDR2 YYEKEE (reference sequence). V lost 4 bases and J lost 3; bases outside the gene matches: 12.

This clonotype was seen more than once but under ten times. This rearrangement joins TRBV11-2 to TRBJ2-1; no clear D. V lost 8 bases, J lost 8 bases, and 10 bases lay in between. Germline assignment: CDR1 SGHAT and CDR2 FQNNGV. The CDR3 is 11 amino acids. The chain's CDR3 is CASGPGDEQFF. As DNA, the CDR3 is TGTGCCAGCGGCCCGGGCGATGAGCAGTTCTTC.

The chain couples TRBV28 to TRBJ2-1; 12 bases are a match to TRBD2. This CDR3 has 16 amino acids. Germline V lookup: CDR1 MDHEN, CDR2 SYDVKM. Unmatched junction bases numbered 11, after V lost 4 bases and J lost 10 bases. This CDR3 reads CASSSRLAGASWEQFF. The DNA of the CDR3 is TGTGCCAGCAGTTCCAGACTAGCGGGGGCGTCTTGGGAGCAGTTCTTC.

This chain connects TRBV20-1 to TRBJ1-6; 8 bases map to TRBD1. The CDR3 totals 13 residues. Germline values: CDR1 DFQATT, CDR2 SNEGSKA (reference sequence). Trimming cost V 3 bases and J 7 bases; bases outside gene matches: 2. The DNA for the CDR3 is TGCAGTGCTAGGACAGGGGCAAATTCACCCCTCCACTTT. It yields the protein CSARTGANSPLHF.

Details on this clonotype: A read error may be the cause here, since a much bigger clone is one base away. The V gene is TRBV5-1, the J gene TRBJ2-7, with TRBD1 as a possible D gene (6 bases). From germline, CDR1 is SGHRS and CDR2 YFSETQ. CDR3 length equals 14 residues. This CDR3 reads CVSMGVQGSYEQYF. CDR3 nucleotides: TGCGTCAGCATGGGGGTACAGGGCTCCTACGAGCAGTACTTC.

The CDR3 region is CASSWTDQETQYF. CDR3 DNA: TGTGCCAGCAGTTGGACAGACCAAGAGACCCAGTACTTC. The chain links TRBV6-2 or TRBV6-3 to TRBJ2-5, with D perhaps TRBD1 (6 bases). Germline CDR1 MNHEY, CDR2 SVGEGT. CDR3 size: 13 residues. Trimming took 4 bases from V and 0 from J, leaving 6 bases between them.